This T cell receptor beta chain was identified during a study of shared clonotypes between healthy human individuals. The CDR3 consists of 13 residues. The germline V gene has CDR1 MNHEY and CDR2 SMNVEV (reference sequence). The ends were cut back, 8 bases at V and 0 bases at J, with 7 bases in the middle. The donors, healthy adults who were HIV-negative, had experienced no recent acute infections or vaccinations. The table came from immunoSEQ multiplex PCR; TCRdb's copy has only in-frame clones and leaves some out. The sample gives 2 million to 2.5 million clones, roughly 96% of which show up once; 0.13% is in the top ten.

J is TRBJ2-2 and V is TRBV27, with D unresolved. The specimen sequenced was naive CD4+ T cells sorted from blood. Subset in this sample: CD45RA+ positively selected. The receptor comes from a man aged 18 to 29 in good health. The CDR3 nucleotides read TGTGCCAGCGGGGTAACGAACACCGGGGAGCTGTTTTTT. Translating it yields CASGVTNTGELFF.